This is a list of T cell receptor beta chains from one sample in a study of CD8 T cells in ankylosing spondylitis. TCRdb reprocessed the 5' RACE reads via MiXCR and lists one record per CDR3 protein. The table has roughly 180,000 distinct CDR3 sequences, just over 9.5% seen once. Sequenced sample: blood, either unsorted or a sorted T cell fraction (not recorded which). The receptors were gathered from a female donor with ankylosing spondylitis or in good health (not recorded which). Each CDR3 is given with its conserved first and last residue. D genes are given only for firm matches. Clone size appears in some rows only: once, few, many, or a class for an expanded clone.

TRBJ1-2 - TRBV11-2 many TGTGCCAGCAGCTTAGTGACGGACCCAGGTGGGGGGCTCTATGGCTACACCTTC CASSLVTDPGGGLYGYTF
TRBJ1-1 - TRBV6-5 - TGTGCCAGCAGTTACTCGACTGTTTCCAGGACCCCTGAAGCTTTCTTT CASSYSTVSRTPEAFF
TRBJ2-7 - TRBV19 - TGTGCCAGTAGTATAGCAGGGGCCTTGGAGCAGTACTTC CASSIAGALEQYF
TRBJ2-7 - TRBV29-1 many TGCAGCGTTGGGAGCGACTACGAGCAGTACTTC CSVGSDYEQYF
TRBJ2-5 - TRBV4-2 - TGTGCCAGCAGCCAAGATTGGGCTAGCCCGGCAGAATTC CASSQDWASPAEF
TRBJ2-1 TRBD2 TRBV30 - TGTGCCTGCGATCCCGGGACTAGCAACAATGAGCAGTTCTTC CACDPGTSNNEQFF
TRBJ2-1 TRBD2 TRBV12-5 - TGTGCTAGTGGTTTGTTCCGGGAGGGCCGGGATGAGCAGTTCTTC CASGLFREGRDEQFF
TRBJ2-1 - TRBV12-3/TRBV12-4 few TGTGCCAGCAGCCCCGATGAAGTGGATGAGCAGTTCTTC CASSPDEVDEQFF
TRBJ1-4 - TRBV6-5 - TGTGCCAGCGCGGCAAGGAAGTTTTTT CASAARKFF
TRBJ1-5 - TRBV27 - - CASSSSTGSNQPQHF
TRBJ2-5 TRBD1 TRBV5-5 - TGTGCCAGCAGCCCGGGCGTTGGGACAGGGGGCCAAGAGACCCAGTACTTC CASSPGVGTGGQETQYF
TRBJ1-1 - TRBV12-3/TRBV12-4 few TGTGCCAGCAGTTTTGGGGACCCGACTGAAGCTTTCTTT CASSFGDPTEAFF
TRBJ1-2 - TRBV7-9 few TGTGCCAGCAGCTACTTAAGGGGAGGGTTCGGCTACACCTTC CASSYLRGGFGYTF
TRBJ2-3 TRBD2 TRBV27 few TGTGCCAGCAGTTCCGGTAATCTAGCGGGAGGGACAGATACGCAGTATTTT CASSSGNLAGGTDTQYF
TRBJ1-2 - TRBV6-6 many TGTGCCAGCAGTTCGGGGGACTATGGCTACACCTTC CASSSGDYGYTF
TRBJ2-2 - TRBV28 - TGTGCCAGCAGTCCCCCAGGGGCGGGGACCGGGGAGCTGTTTTTT CASSPPGAGTGELFF
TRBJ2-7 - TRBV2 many TGTGCCAGCAGTGAAGGAGCAGCAGCCTACGTGCAGTACTTC CASSEGAAAYVQYF
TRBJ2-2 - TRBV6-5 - TGTGCCAGCAGTTACTCTCCGGCTGGCGGGGAGCTGTTTTTT CASSYSPAGGELFF
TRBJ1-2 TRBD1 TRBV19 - TGTGCCAGTAAAGAGGACGGCTTCGGACAGGGGAGTCGAGGCTACACCTTC CASKEDGFGQGSRGYTF
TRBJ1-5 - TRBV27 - TGTGCCAGCAGTATAAGGCCGTCGGGGCTCGGGAATCAGCCCCAGCATTTT CASSIRPSGLGNQPQHF
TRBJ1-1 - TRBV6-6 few TGTGCCAGCAGTTACGCAGGCTTGGCTGAAGCTTTCTTT CASSYAGLAEAFF
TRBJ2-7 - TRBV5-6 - TGTGCCAGCAGCTTGGGACTTACCCCCATCGAGCAGTACTTC CASSLGLTPIEQYF
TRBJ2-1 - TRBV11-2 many TGTGCCAGCAGCCCCTCGGGTGATGAGCAGTTCTTC CASSPSGDEQFF
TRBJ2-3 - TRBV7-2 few TGTGCCAGCAGCTATCGCACAGATACGCAGTATTTT CASSYRTDTQYF
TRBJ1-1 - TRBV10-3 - TGTGCCATCAGTGAGGGGGATAACACTGAAGCTTTCTTT CAISEGDNTEAFF
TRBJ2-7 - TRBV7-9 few TGTGCCATCAGCTTCTTACAGGGTACGCCTAACGAGCAGTACTTC CAISFLQGTPNEQYF
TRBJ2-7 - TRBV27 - TGTGCCAGCAGTTTAGAGGACAGAAGATACGAGCAGTACTTC CASSLEDRRYEQYF
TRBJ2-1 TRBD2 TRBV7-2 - TGTGCCAGCAACGGACTAGCGGGAGTGTTAGATGAGCAGTTCTTC CASNGLAGVLDEQFF
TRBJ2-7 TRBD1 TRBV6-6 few TGTGCCAGCAGCCACAGGGGCGAGCAGTACTTC CASSHRGEQYF
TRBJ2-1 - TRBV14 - TGTGCCAGCAGCCTTATTGACGATGAGCAGTTCTTC CASSLIDDEQFF
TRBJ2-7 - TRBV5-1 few TGCGCCAGCAGCCTATTAGAGACTGACTACTACGAGCAGTACTTC CASSLLETDYYEQYF
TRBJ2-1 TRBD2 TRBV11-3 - TGTGCCAGCAGCTTAGGTATAGCGGGACCTGACAATGAGCAGTTCTTC CASSLGIAGPDNEQFF
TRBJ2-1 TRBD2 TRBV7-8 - TGTGCCAGCAGCTTAGGACTAGCGGGAGTTGCGAGCTCCTACAATGAGCAGTTCTTC CASSLGLAGVASSYNEQFF
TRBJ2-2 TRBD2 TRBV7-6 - TGTGCCAGCAGCCCAACTAGCGGGAGGCCCCCAACCGGGGAGCTGTTTTTT CASSPTSGRPPTGELFF
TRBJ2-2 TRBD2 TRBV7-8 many TGTGCCAGCAGCCCCCTAGCGGGAGCGAACACCGGGGAGCTGTTTTTT CASSPLAGANTGELFF
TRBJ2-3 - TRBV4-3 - TGCGCCAGCAGCCAATCGGCACAGGGCCTCACAGATACGCAGTATTTT CASSQSAQGLTDTQYF
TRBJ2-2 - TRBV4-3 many TGCGCCAGCAGCCAAGATACCGGGGGAACCGGGGAGCTGTTTTTT CASSQDTGGTGELFF
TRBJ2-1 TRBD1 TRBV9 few TGTGCCAGCAGCGTAGTAGGAGGGACAGGGTACAATGAGCAGTTCTTC CASSVVGGTGYNEQFF
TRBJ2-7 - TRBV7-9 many TGTGCCAGCAGCTTAGGGGACACCATTGAGCAGTACTTC CASSLGDTIEQYF
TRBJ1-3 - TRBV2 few TGTGCCACCCAAGTGAGAGGCGACAGTTTCGGAAACACCATATATTTT CATQVRGDSFGNTIYF
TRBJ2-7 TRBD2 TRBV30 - TGTGCCTGGACAACAGCGGGATCCTACGAGCAGTACTTC CAWTTAGSYEQYF
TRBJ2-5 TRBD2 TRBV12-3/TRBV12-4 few TGTGCCAGCAGCTCCCACCCTCCGGGACTAGCGGCGTCTTGGACCCAGTACTTC CASSSHPPGLAASWTQYF
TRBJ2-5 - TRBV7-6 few TGTGCCAGCACCTTGAGACAAGGGGGGGCCGCAGAGACCCAGTACTTC CASTLRQGGAAETQYF
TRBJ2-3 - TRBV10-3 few TGTGCCATCAGTGAGTCTGGCGGGAATGGAGATACGCAGTATTTT CAISESGGNGDTQYF